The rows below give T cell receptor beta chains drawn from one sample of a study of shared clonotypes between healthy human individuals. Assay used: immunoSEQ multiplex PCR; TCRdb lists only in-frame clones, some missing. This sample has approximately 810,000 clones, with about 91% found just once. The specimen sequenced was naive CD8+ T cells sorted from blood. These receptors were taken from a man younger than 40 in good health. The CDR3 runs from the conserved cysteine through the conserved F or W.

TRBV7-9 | CASSLVQGDSNQPQHF
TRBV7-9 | CASSSYERTGHNTGELFF
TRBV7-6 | CASSTPGTGGGELFF
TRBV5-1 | CASSEQGTNYGYTF
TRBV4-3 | CASSQARDRTYEQYF
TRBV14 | CASSQEPSRELFF
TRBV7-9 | CASPGQGFNGYTF
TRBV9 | CASSGTGPGITGELFF
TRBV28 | CASSRGTSSLDEQFF
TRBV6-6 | CASSWDSLNTEAFF
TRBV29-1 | CSVEGQGAENEQFF
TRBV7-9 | CASSAANSVGTEAFF
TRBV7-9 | CASSWSGTGGSGANVLTF